Listed below are T cell receptor beta chains from one sample, sequenced in a study of T cell changes during pregnancy in multiple sclerosis. The method was immunoSEQ multiplex PCR; TCRdb's version includes in-frame clones alone and lacks a portion of them. The sample consists of 60,000 to 65,000 clones, around 92% of them appearing once. Here the sequenced sample was peripheral blood, taken in the second trimester of pregnancy. These receptors were obtained from a female donor in good health, enrolled as a control in a pregnancy study. The CDR3 runs from the conserved cysteine through the conserved F or W. The order of the fields is V gene, CDR3 length, clone size, D gene, J gene, CDR3 DNA, CDR3 protein. The D gene is left open where the match is weak. The listing skips clone size in some rows; elsewhere it reads once, few, many or a size class.

TRBV19	14	.	.	TRBJ2-2	TGTGCCAGTAGTCTCGAGCTAAGCACCGGGGAGCTGTTTTTT	CASSLELSTGELFF
TRBV7-2	12	.	.	TRBJ2-7	TGTGCCAGCAGCTCCTACCGGTGGGAGCAGTACTTC	CASSSYRWEQYF
TRBV7-2	14	.	TRBD1	TRBJ2-5	TGTGCCAGCAGCCCGGACAGGGTAGTTGAGACCCAGTACTTC	CASSPDRVVETQYF
TRBV7-9	15	once	.	TRBJ2-7	TGTGCCAGCAGCTTAGCGGGAGGCGTCCCCTACGAGCAGTACTTC	CASSLAGGVPYEQYF
TRBV27	20	.	TRBD1	TRBJ2-7	TGTGCCAGCAAAATGTCTCAGGGGGCGCATGTGGGCCAATTCACCTACGAGCAGTACTTC	CASKMSQGAHVGQFTYEQYF
TRBV5-1	17	.	.	TRBJ1-3	TGCGCCAGCAGCTTGTCCCTAGGACAACTGCGTGGAAACACCATATATTTT	CASSLSLGQLRGNTIYF
TRBV7-9	15	.	TRBD1	TRBJ2-5	TGTGCCAGCAGCGCTCGGACAGGGGGCGGTGAGACCCAGTACTTC	CASSARTGGGETQYF
TRBV10-3	16	.	TRBD1	TRBJ1-2	TGTGCCATCAGTGAAACTCAGGACAGGGAACGACATGGCTACACCTTC	CAISETQDRERHGYTF
TRBV12-5	14	.	.	TRBJ2-5	TGTGCTAGTGGTTTGGGACAGTACCAAGAGACCCAGTACTTC	CASGLGQYQETQYF
TRBV9	14	.	TRBD1	TRBJ2-3	TGTGCCAGCAGCGAGCGGACAGGGGGGGATACGCAGTATTTT	CASSERTGGDTQYF
TRBV6-6	13	few	.	TRBJ2-5	TGTGCCAGCAGTTACACGGGTCAGATGGCCCAGTACTTC	CASSYTGQMAQYF
TRBV5-6	15	.	.	TRBJ2-7	TGTGCCAGCAGCTTGGCCGCGACAGCGAGCTACGAGCAGTACTTC	CASSLAATASYEQYF
TRBV6-6	14	once	TRBD1	TRBJ1-2	TGTGCCAGCAGTTACTCGCAGGGGGCAGGTGGCTACACCTTC	CASSYSQGAGGYTF